The 32 T cell receptor beta chains presented below share a single source sample, sequenced in a study of blood T cells in healthy people across ages. The authors ran a second PCR of roughly 6 to 12 cycles using a sample-barcoded 5' primer and a J-beta primer mix. TCRdb redid the calling of the 5' RACE reads with MiXCR, one entry per CDR3 protein. The profile covers 1.8 million or so distinct CDR3 sequences, with about two fifths appearing a single time and 23% taken by the ten largest. What was sequenced was blood. The source is a human donor in good health.

The CDR3 coding sequence is TGTGCCAGCAGCCTTCTTCCAAGGCCCGGACGGAACACTGAAGCTTTCTTT. This translates into CASSLLPRPGRNTEAFF. The chain carries TRBV5-6 and TRBJ1-1, with no clear D. CDR1 is SGHDT and CDR2 is YYEEEE in the germline V gene. V lost 4 bases to trimming and J lost 1 base, with 20 bases between them. CDR3 length: 17 amino acids.

This clonotype was picked up many times. This chain uses TRBV29-1 with TRBJ2-5; D unresolved. With 6 bases removed from V and 2 bases from J, the gap between germline ends came to 13 bases. Germline values: CDR1 SQVTM, CDR2 ANQGSEA. The CDR3 loop spans 13 amino acids. The CDR3 spells CSVSRGTQETQYF. The CDR3 bases are TGCAGCGTCTCGAGAGGAACTCAAGAGACCCAGTACTTC.

CDR3 loop: CASSLQGSSSYNEQFF. The CDR3 nucleotides are TGCGCCAGCAGCTTACAGGGATCGAGCTCCTACAATGAGCAGTTCTTC. The chain links TRBV5-1 to TRBJ2-1, with TRBD1 as a possible D gene (6 bases). Trimming removed 2 bases at V and 0 bases at J, with 12 bases between. The V gene's germline CDR1 is SGHRS and CDR2 YFSETQ. There are 16 residues in the CDR3. Full variable domain (rest looked up from reference TRBV5-1 and TRBJ2-1): KAGVTQTPRYLIKTRGQQVTLSCSPISGHRSVSWYQQTPGQGLQFLFEYFSETQRNKGNFPGRFSGRQFSNSRSEMNVSTLELGDSALYLCASSLQGSSSYNEQFFGPGTRLTVL.

This clonotype was seen many times. The chain employs TRBV3-1 and TRBJ2-7; either TRBD1 or TRBD2 may supply D (6 bases each). This CDR3 has 13 residues. Germline V gene data show CDR1 as LGHDT and CDR2 as YNNKEL (reference sequence). The germline V and J ends were trimmed by 1 base and 4 bases, with 8 bases remaining between them. CDR3 residues: CASSQAGAYEQYF. The CDR3 bases are TGTGCCAGCAGCCAAGCGGGGGCGTACGAGCAGTACTTC.

This chain joins TRBV20-1 and TRBJ2-3; TRBD2 matches 10 bases. The CDR3 spans 17 residues. Germline CDR1 DFQATT, CDR2 SNEGSKA (reference sequence). The trim removed 5 bases at V and 2 bases at J, leaving 13 bases unmatched. The CDR3 loop reads CSAVPSLAGVLTDTQYF. CDR3 DNA sequence: TGCAGTGCTGTCCCCTCCCTAGCGGGGGTACTCACAGATACGCAGTATTTT.

This rearrangement joins TRBV30 to TRBJ1-1, with 7 bases fitting TRBD1. V shed 0 bases and J 11 bases; nucleotides not matched to a gene: 6. This CDR3 has 12 amino acids. Germline V gene data show CDR1 as GTSNPN and CDR2 as SVGIG (reference sequence). CDR3 protein: CAWSVGGLQAFF. In DNA, the CDR3 is TGTGCCTGGAGTGTAGGGGGCCTCCAGGCTTTCTTT.

The genes are TRBV28 and TRBJ2-4, with 7 bases aligning to TRBD1. There are 15 residues in the CDR3. Germline lookup yields CDR1 MDHEN and CDR2 SYDVKM. V lost 5 bases, J lost 1 base, and 5 bases stayed unmatched. The CDR3 loop reads CASSNLQGAKNIQYF. CDR3 nucleotide sequence: TGTGCCAGCAGTAATTTACAGGGGGCCAAAAACATTCAGTACTTC.

About this clonotype: At one end the junction does not follow the germline gene, possibly because of a read error. The genes are TRBV6-5 and TRBJ2-4; D is perhaps TRBD1 (5 bases). The CDR3 runs to 14 residues. Germline CDR1 reads MNHEY; CDR2 reads SVGAGI. CDR3 in DNA: TGTGCCAGAAGTTACGCTCAGGACACAAACATTCAGTACTTC. It yields the protein CARSYAQDTNIQYF.

Worth noting for this clonotype: At one end the junction does not follow the germline gene, possibly because of a read error. The genes are TRBV29-1 and TRBJ2-7; D possibly corresponds to TRBD1 (6 bases). Germline CDR1 is SQVTM and CDR2 is ANQGSEA. The CDR3 length is 12 residues. The CDR3 nucleotides are TGCAGCGTAGAAGACAGGCTCTACGAGCAGTACTTC. It codes for CSVEDRLYEQYF.

The chain combines TRBV4-3 with TRBJ1-2, with D unclear. Germline V gene lookup returns CDR1 LGHNA and CDR2 YSLEER. CDR3 length: 15 amino acids. Between the trimmed V and J ends, which lost 1 base and 4 bases, there was a span of 13 bases. The CDR3 protein is CASSQGVSSSYGYTF. Here the CDR3 DNA reads TGCGCCAGCAGCCAAGGGGTCTCCTCTTCCTATGGCTACACCTTC.

On this clonotype itself: An end of the junction does not agree with germline; a read error may underlie this. The chain links TRBV5-5 to TRBJ2-5, with D possibly being TRBD2 (6 bases). The germline V gene encodes CDR1 SGHKS and CDR2 YYEKEE (reference sequence). The CDR3 is made up of 14 amino acids. The CDR3, as DNA: TGTGCCGGCAGCTTGGAGGCGGGGATCGAGACCCAGTACTTC. This encodes CAGSLEAGIETQYF.

This clonotype was counted a single time. Here the CDR3 reads CASSQDSPQGNGYTF. The CDR3 bases are TGTGCCAGCAGCCAAGATTCCCCCCAGGGGAATGGCTACACCTTC. This chain links TRBV4-2 with TRBJ1-2; tentatively, D is TRBD1 (6 bases). The germline gives CDR1 LGHNA, CDR2 YNFKEQ. The CDR3 contains 15 residues. V was trimmed by 0 bases and J by 6 bases, leaving 14 bases between them.

The rearrangement joins TRBV10-3 to TRBJ2-1; D not certain. Trimming took off 4 bases at V and 8 bases at J, with 9 bases between the two ends. The V gene's germline CDR1 is ENHRY and CDR2 SYGVKD. The CDR3 contains 12 residues. In DNA form, the CDR3 reads TGTGCCATCAGTGGGACGGGCGATGAGCAGTTCTTC. This translates into CAISGTGDEQFF.

This chain joins TRBV15 and TRBJ2-1, with 10 bases aligning to TRBD1. The CDR3 contains 18 residues. From germline, CDR1 is LNHNV and CDR2 YYDKDF (reference sequence). J lost 9 bases, V lost 5 bases, and 19 bases had no gene match. For the CDR3, the DNA is TGTGCCACCAGCCAACGTTACGACGGGACAGGGGCAGGGAGTGAGCAGTTCTTC. Its translation: CATSQRYDGTGAGSEQFF.

This chain links TRBV20-1 with TRBJ1-2, with a weak D call TRBD1 (5 bases). Trimming removed 7 bases at V and 5 bases at J, with 17 bases between. Germline V gene lookup returns CDR1 DFQATT and CDR2 SNEGSKA (reference sequence). This CDR3 is 13 amino acids long. CDR3 loop: CSVLKGGGYGYTF. The CDR3 DNA reads TGCAGTGTTCTTAAGGGTGGGGGGTATGGCTACACCTTC.

The gene calls are TRBV7-9 and TRBJ1-4; 7 nucleotides align to TRBD1. Germline CDR1 reads SEHNR; CDR2 reads FQNEAQ (reference sequence). Losses at the gene ends were 4 bases for V and 7 bases for J; bases not matched to a gene: 3. This CDR3 region has 13 residues. CDR3 DNA sequence: TGTGCCAGCAGCTCCGACAGGGCTGAAAAACTGTTTTTT. Protein sequence: CASSSDRAEKLFF.

This clonotype occurred a few times. The chain has TRBV14 and TRBJ2-7; D not certain. Trimming took off 2 bases at V and 2 bases at J, with 7 bases between the two ends. Germline CDR1 reads SGHDN; CDR2 reads FVKESK. CDR3 size: 13 residues. CDR3 sequence (DNA): TGTGCCAGCAGCCAATGGAGCGCCTACGAGCAGTACTTC. Its translation: CASSQWSAYEQYF.

V is TRBV28 and J is TRBJ1-2, with a weak D call TRBD1 (6 bases). The germline V and J ends were trimmed by 7 bases and 5 bases, with 20 bases remaining between them. The CDR3 covers 15 residues. CDR1 MDHEN and CDR2 SYDVKM come from the germline V gene. CDR3 amino acids: CASIENTGRGYGYTF. The CDR3 DNA is TGTGCCAGCATCGAAAATACAGGGAGGGGGTATGGCTACACCTTC.

This chain connects TRBV20-1 to TRBJ2-1; TRBD1 is a possible D gene (6 bases). Trimming stripped 7 bases from V and 5 bases from J, with 18 bases between. This CDR3 spans 14 amino acids. Per the germline V gene, CDR1 is DFQATT and CDR2 is SNEGSKA (reference sequence). The CDR3 region is CSVRTGQLNNEQFF. Written as DNA, the CDR3 is TGCAGTGTTCGCACGGGACAACTTAACAATGAGCAGTTCTTC.

The genes are TRBV15 and TRBJ1-2; D call uncertain. The CDR3 is 12 residues long. Germline-derived CDR1 and CDR2 are LNHNV and YYDKDF (reference sequence). V was pared by 1 base and J by 9 bases, with 9 bases between. In DNA form, the CDR3 reads TGTGCCACCAGCAGAGGGTACAGCAGCTACACCTTC. Translating it yields CATSRGYSSYTF.

This clonotype was observed a few times. Germline is not matched at one junction end, which may reflect a read error. The gene calls are TRBV20-1 and TRBJ1-5; 7 positions agree with TRBD1. Germline V gene lookup returns CDR1 DFQATT and CDR2 SNEGSKA (reference sequence). The CDR3 consists of 13 residues. CDR3 residues: CSTRVAGGQPQHF. The CDR3 DNA sequence: TGCAGTACTAGAGTGGCAGGGGGTCAGCCCCAGCATTTT.

The V gene is TRBV20-1, the J gene TRBJ2-3; D ambiguous. CDR1 is DFQATT and CDR2 is SNEGSKA in the germline V gene (reference sequence). The CDR3 is 13 amino acids. The germline V and J ends were trimmed by 3 bases and 2 bases, with 9 bases remaining between them. DNA for the CDR3: TGCAGTGCTAGGTTTTTCTCCACAGATACGCAGTATTTT. Translation gives CSARFFSTDTQYF.

The chain has TRBV12-3 or TRBV12-4 and TRBJ1-6; D is unclear. The CDR3 extends over 13 amino acids. V was clipped by 2 bases and J by 3 bases, with 2 bases between them. CDR3 coding DNA: TGTGCCAGCAGTTTAAACTATAATTCACCCCTCCACTTT. Amino acid sequence: CASSLNYNSPLHF.

The genes are TRBV10-3 and TRBJ2-1; 7 bases are a match to TRBD2. V dropped 5 bases and J dropped 1; count of bases not matched to a gene: 2. CDR1 and CDR2 (germline): ENHRY, SYGVKD. The CDR3 runs to 14 residues. CDR3 DNA: TGTGCCATCAGTAGCGGGGATTCCTACAATGAGCAGTTCTTC. Its protein is CAISSGDSYNEQFF.

This clonotype has only one observation. J is TRBJ2-3 and V is TRBV5-5; 7 bases are a match to TRBD2. CDR1 and CDR2 from the germline V gene are SGHKS and YYEKEE (reference sequence). With V trimmed by 5 bases and J by 3 bases, 12 bases remained unmatched. The CDR3 contains 16 residues. The CDR3 loop is CASSSRLALRTDTQYF. The CDR3, as DNA: TGTGCCAGCAGTTCCCGACTAGCTTTACGAACAGATACGCAGTATTTT. The full variable domain, with the rest looked up from reference TRBV5-5 and TRBJ2-3, is DAGVTQSPTHLIKTRGQQVTLRCSPISGHKSVSWYQQVLGQGPQFIFQYYEKEERGRGNFPDRFSARQFPNYSSELNVNALLLGDSALYLCASSSRLALRTDTQYFGPGTRLTVL.

The CDR3 bases are TGCAGTGCTAGGACTCCCGTACAAGAGACCCAGTACTTC. Translating it yields CSARTPVQETQYF. This rearrangement joins TRBV20-1 to TRBJ2-5; D is uncertain. The CDR3 has 13 amino acids. V lost 3 bases to trimming and J lost 2 bases, with 10 bases between them. CDR1 and CDR2 (germline): DFQATT, SNEGSKA (reference sequence).

V and J are TRBV7-9 and TRBJ1-1; 8 nucleotides line up with TRBD1. Germline V lookup: CDR1 SEHNR, CDR2 FQNEAQ (reference sequence). Germline trimming cut 5 bases from V and 7 bases from J; bases unmatched to any gene: 6. The CDR3 extends over 13 amino acids. Written as DNA, the CDR3 is TGTGCCAGCAGCATACAGGGGGTGGGTGAAGCTTTCTTT. Protein sequence: CASSIQGVGEAFF.

The V call is TRBV5-1, the J call TRBJ1-4; the match to TRBD1 covers 7 bases. The germline CDR1 and CDR2 sequences are SGHRS and YFSETQ. The CDR3 consists of 16 residues. The J segment lost 0 bases and the V segment lost 4 bases, leaving 6 bases of the junction unmatched. CDR3 nucleotide sequence: TGCGCCAGCAGCCCTAGGACAGGCACAACTAATGAAAAACTGTTTTTT. Amino acid sequence: CASSPRTGTTNEKLFF.

With respect to this clonotype: The missing conserved phenylalanine or tryptophan at the end of this CDR3 makes a read error likely. This chain connects TRBV24-1 to TRBJ2-1, with 7 bases that match TRBD1. Germline CDR1 reads KGHDR; CDR2 reads SFDVKD. The CDR3 length is 18 residues. Trimming at V came to 3 bases and at J to 3 bases, leaving 13 bases not matched to a gene. This CDR3 is CATSDPTVLTGNYNEQFV. The CDR3 nucleotides are TGTGCCACCAGTGATCCAACCGTTCTGACAGGGAACTACAATGAGCAGTTCGTC.

The chain uses TRBV9 and TRBJ1-1; 7 nucleotides match TRBD1. V shed 0 bases and J 4 bases; nucleotides not matched to a gene: 3. The CDR3 is made up of 14 amino acids. Germline-derived CDR1 and CDR2 are SGDLS and YYNGEE. Here the CDR3 DNA reads TGTGCCAGCAGCGTAGACCCAGGGGGCACTGAAGCTTTCTTT. This encodes CASSVDPGGTEAFF. Full variable domain (remainder filled in from reference TRBV9 and TRBJ1-1): DSGVTQTPKHLITATGQRVTLRCSPRSGDLSVYWYQQSLDQGLQFLIQYYNGEERAKGNILERFSAQQFPDLHSELNLSSLELGDSALYFCASSVDPGGTEAFFGQGTRLTVV.

The chain combines TRBV7-9 with TRBJ2-4; D not certain. Germline loops: CDR1 SEHNR, CDR2 FQNEAQ (reference sequence). V lost 1 base, J lost 13 bases, and 14 bases lay in between. The CDR3 has 13 amino acids. Here the CDR3 reads CASSLVGTLPQYF. In DNA form, the CDR3 reads TGTGCCAGCAGCTTAGTGGGAACTCTACCACAGTACTTC.

V gene TRBV20-1 combines with J gene TRBJ2-3; 14 bases agree with TRBD2. Germline V gene sequence: CDR1 DFQATT, CDR2 SNEGSKA (reference sequence). The CDR3 has 17 residues. V shed 5 bases and J 3 bases; nucleotides not matched to a gene: 10. DNA of the CDR3: TGCAGTGCTGGACTAGCGGGGGGCAGCGTTCGGACAGATACGCAGTATTTT. Translating gives CSAGLAGGSVRTDTQYF.